This T cell receptor (beta chain) stems from a study of T-cell reconstitution after alpha-beta-depleted transplantation in children. Study-wide results and limits: Two months or so post-transplant, alpha-beta T cells reportedly derived from several hundred expanded graft clones. The main origin of T-cell counts and diversity one year after transplant was newly produced T cells. Surviving recipient T cells and thymic progenitors underlay high day-60 TCRbeta diversity in some patients.

The CDR3 loop spans 15 amino acids. Germline V gene lookup returns CDR1 LNHDA and CDR2 SQIVND (reference sequence). Trimming removed 3 bases from V and 3 bases from J; junction bases left unmatched: 3. Preparation of the TCRbeta library used unique molecular identifiers. TCRdb reanalysed the PCR reads using MiXCR and keeps one entry per CDR3 protein. This table has a few hundred thousand distinct CDR3 sequences, 10% to 15% appearing once. This clonotype has more than one count but fewer than ten. Its matching antigen is unknown. This specimen consisted of PBMCs, mostly from graft donor cells, obtained 360 days after TCRalphabeta/CD19-depleted stem cell transplant. This clonotype originated in a male patient between 10 and 17 years old who had a stem cell transplant for acute myeloid leukemia, so the T cells may come from the graft donor. V is TRBV19 and J is TRBJ2-1; the match to TRBD2 covers 9 bases. The CDR3 region has the DNA TGTGCCAGTAGTATCCTTAGCGGGGGCTACAATGAGCAGTTCTTC. Protein: CASSILSGGYNEQFF. The full variable domain, with the rest looked up from reference TRBV19 and TRBJ2-1, is DGGITQSPKYLFRKEGQNVTLSCEQNLNHDAMYWYRQDPGQGLRLIYYSQIVNDFQKGDIAEGYSVSREKKESFPLTVTSAQKNPTAFYLCASSILSGGYNEQFFGPGTRLTVL.